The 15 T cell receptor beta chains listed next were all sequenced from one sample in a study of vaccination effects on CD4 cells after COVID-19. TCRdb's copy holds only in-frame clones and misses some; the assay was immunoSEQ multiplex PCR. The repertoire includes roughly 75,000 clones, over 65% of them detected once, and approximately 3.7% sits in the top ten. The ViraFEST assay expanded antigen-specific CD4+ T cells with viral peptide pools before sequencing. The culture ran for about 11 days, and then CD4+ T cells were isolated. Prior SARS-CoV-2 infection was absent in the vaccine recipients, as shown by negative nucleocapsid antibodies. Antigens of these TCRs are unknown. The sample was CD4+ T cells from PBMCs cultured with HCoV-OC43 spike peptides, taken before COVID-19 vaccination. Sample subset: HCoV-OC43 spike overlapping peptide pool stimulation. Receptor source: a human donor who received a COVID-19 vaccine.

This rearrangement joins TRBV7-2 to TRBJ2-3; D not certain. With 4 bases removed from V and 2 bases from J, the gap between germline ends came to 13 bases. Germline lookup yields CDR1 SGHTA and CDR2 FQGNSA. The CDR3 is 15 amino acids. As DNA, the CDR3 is TGTGCCAGCAGCTCGCAGCCCCAATACACAGATACGCAGTATTTT. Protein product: CASSSQPQYTDTQYF.

CDR3 sequence reads: CASSSRASSTDTQYF. CDR3 nucleotides: TGTGCCAGCAGCTCCCGGGCAAGTTCCACAGATACGCAGTATTTT. V and J are TRBV11-3 and TRBJ2-3; D is undetermined. V was cut by 4 bases and J by 2 bases, with 13 bases left in between. Germline CDR1 SGHNT, CDR2 YENEEA. CDR3 length: 15 amino acids.

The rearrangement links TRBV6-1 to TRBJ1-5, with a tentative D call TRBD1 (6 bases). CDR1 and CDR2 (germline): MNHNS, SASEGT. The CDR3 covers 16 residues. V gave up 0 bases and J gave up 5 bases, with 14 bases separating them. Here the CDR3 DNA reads TGTGCCAGCAGTGAAGCAGCGGGGGGGCTTTATCAGCCCCAGCATTTT. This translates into CASSEAAGGLYQPQHF.

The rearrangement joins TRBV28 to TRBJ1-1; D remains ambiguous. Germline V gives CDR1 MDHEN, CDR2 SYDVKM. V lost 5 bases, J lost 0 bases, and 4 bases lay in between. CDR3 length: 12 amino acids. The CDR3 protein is CASSAVNTEAFF. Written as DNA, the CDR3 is TGTGCCAGCAGTGCGGTGAACACTGAAGCTTTCTTT.

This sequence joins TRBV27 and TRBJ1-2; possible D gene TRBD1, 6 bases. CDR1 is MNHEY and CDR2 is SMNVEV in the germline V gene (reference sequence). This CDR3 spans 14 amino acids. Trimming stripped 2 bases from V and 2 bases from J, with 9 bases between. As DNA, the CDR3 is TGTGCCAGCAGTTTAGGAGGGACAAACTATGGCTACACCTTC. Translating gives CASSLGGTNYGYTF.

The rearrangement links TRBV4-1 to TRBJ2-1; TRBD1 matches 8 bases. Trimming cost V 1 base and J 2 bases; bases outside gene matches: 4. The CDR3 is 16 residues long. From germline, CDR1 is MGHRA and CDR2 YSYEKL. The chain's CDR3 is CASSQGQGIAYNEQFF. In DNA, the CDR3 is TGCGCCAGCAGCCAAGGACAGGGGATCGCCTACAATGAGCAGTTCTTC.

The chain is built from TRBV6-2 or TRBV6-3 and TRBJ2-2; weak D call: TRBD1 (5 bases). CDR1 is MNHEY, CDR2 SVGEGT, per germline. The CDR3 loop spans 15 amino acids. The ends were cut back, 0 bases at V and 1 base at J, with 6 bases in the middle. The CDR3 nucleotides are TGTGCCAGCAGTTACTCGGGGCTGAACACCGGGGAGCTGTTTTTT. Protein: CASSYSGLNTGELFF.

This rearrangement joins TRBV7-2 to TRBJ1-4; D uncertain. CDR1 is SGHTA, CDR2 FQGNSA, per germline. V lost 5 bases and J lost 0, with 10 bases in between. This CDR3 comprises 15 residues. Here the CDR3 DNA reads TGTGCCAGCAGCCCCAGGCCTGCAACTAATGAAAAACTGTTTTTT. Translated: CASSPRPATNEKLFF. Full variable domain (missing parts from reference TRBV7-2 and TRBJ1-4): GAGVSQSPSNKVTEKGKDVELRCDPISGHTALYWYRQSLGQGLEFLIYFQGNSAPDKSGLPSDRFSAERTGGSVSTLTIQRTQQEDSAVYLCASSPRPATNEKLFFGSGTQLSVL.

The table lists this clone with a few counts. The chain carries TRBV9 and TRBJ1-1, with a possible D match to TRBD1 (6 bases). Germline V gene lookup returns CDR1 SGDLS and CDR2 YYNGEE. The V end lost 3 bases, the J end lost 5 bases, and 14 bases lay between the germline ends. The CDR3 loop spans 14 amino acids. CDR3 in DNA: TGTGCCAGCAGCGCCCAAGTAGGGGGGACTGAAGCTTTCTTT. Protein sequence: CASSAQVGGTEAFF.

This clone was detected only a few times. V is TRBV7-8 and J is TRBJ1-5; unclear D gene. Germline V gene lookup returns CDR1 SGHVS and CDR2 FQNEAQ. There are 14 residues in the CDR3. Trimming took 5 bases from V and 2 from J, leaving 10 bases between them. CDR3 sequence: CASSRTPGNQPQHF. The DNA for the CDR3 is TGTGCCAGCAGCCGGACCCCGGGCAATCAGCCCCAGCATTTT.

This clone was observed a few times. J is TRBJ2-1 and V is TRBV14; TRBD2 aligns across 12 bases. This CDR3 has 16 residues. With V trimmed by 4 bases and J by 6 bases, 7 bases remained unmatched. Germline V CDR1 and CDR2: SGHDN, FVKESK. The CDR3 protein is CASSLRALAGGNEQFF. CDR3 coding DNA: TGTGCCAGCAGCCTGCGAGCACTAGCGGGGGGCAATGAGCAGTTCTTC.

The CDR3 bases are TGTGCCAGCAGTGAACTCTGGGGTTCCTACGAGCAGTACGTC. Its translation is CASSELWGSYEQYV. J is TRBJ2-7 and V is TRBV6-1; D gene uncertain. Between the trimmed V and J ends, which lost 2 bases and 1 base, there was a span of 9 bases. The CDR3 consists of 14 residues. Germline V CDR1 and CDR2: MNHNS, SASEGT.

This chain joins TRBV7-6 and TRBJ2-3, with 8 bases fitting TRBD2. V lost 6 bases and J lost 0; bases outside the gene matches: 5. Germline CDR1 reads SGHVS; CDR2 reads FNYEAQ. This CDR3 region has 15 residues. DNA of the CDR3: TGTGCCAGCAGTAGACGGGGGGGAAGCACAGATACGCAGTATTTT. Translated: CASSRRGGSTDTQYF.

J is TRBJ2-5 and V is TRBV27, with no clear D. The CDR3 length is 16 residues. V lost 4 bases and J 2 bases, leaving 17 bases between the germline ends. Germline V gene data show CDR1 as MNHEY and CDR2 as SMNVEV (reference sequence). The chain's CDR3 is CASSSVPGQPQETQYF. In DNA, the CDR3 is TGTGCCAGCAGTTCGGTACCCGGGCAGCCACAAGAGACCCAGTACTTC.

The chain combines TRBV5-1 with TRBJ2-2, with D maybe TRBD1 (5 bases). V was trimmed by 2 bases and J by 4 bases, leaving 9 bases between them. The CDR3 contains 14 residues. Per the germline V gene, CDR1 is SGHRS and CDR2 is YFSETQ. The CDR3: CASSFRVGTGELFF. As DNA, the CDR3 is TGCGCCAGCAGCTTCAGGGTTGGCACCGGGGAGCTGTTTTTT.